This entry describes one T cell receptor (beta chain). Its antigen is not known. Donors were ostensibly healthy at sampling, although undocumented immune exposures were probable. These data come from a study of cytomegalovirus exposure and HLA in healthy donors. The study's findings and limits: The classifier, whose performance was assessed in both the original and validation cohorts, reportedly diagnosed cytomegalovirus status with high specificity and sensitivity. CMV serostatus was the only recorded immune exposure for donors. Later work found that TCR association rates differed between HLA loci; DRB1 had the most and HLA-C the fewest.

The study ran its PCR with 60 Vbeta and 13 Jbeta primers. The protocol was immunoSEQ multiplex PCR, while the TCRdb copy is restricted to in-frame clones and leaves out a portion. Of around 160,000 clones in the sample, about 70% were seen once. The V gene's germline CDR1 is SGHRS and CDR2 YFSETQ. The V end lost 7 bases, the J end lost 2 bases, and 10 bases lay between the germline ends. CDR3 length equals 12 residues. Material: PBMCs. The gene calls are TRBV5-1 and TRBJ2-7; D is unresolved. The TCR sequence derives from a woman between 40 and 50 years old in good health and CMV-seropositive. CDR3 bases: TGCGCCAGCTTTAGTAATCCCTACGAGCAGTACTTC. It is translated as CASFSNPYEQYF.